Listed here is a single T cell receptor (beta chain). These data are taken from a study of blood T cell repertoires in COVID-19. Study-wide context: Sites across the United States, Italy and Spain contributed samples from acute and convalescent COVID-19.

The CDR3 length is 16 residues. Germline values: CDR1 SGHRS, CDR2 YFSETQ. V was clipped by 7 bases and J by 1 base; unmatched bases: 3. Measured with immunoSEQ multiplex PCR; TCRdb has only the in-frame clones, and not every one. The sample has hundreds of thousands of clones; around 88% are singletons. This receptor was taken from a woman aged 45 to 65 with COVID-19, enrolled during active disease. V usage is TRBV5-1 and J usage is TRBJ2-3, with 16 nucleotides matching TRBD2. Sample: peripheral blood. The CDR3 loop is CASGTSGGAGTDTQYF. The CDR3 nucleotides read TGCGCCAGCGGGACTAGCGGGGGGGCTGGCACAGATACGCAGTATTTT.